This entry lists 6 T cell receptor beta chains sequenced from one sample in a study of cytomegalovirus exposure and HLA in healthy donors. This PCR relied on a set of 60 Vbeta primers and 13 Jbeta primers. Sequencing was performed with immunoSEQ multiplex PCR; in TCRdb, only in-frame clones are kept and a portion is missing. The repertoire holds around 36,000 clones, roughly 89% seen once, with about an eighth in the top ten. Sequencing input: PBMCs. Receptor source: a woman aged 35 to 49 in good health and CMV-seropositive.

This rearrangement joins TRBV29-1 to TRBJ1-1; weak D call: TRBD1 (6 bases). The V and J ends lost 3 bases and 1 base respectively, with 9 bases between them. Germline-derived CDR1 and CDR2 are SQVTM and ANQGSEA. The CDR3 is 13 amino acids. The CDR3 bases are TGCAGCGTTGAGAAGGACAGGAACACTGAAGCTTTCTTT. It codes for CSVEKDRNTEAFF.

V gene TRBV5-1 combines with J gene TRBJ1-5, with D tentatively TRBD1 (6 bases). Germline CDR1 SGHRS, CDR2 YFSETQ. CDR3 length: 13 amino acids. The V gene lost 0 bases and the J gene lost 5 bases, with 6 bases spanning the gap. As DNA, the CDR3 is TGCGCCAGCAGCTTGGACAGGGATCAGCCCCAGCATTTT. This sequence encodes CASSLDRDQPQHF.

The rearrangement uses TRBV7-2 and TRBJ1-2; the match to TRBD1 covers 8 bases. CDR1 SGHTA and CDR2 FQGNSA come from the germline V gene. The CDR3 loop spans 13 amino acids. V lost 6 bases, J lost 6 bases, and 6 bases stayed unmatched. In DNA, the CDR3 is TGTGCCAGCAGTTTCAGGGGGCAAAATGGCTACACCTTC. Translated: CASSFRGQNGYTF.

This sequence joins TRBV6-1 and TRBJ2-3; 13 nucleotides match TRBD2. CDR3 size: 17 residues. The V and J ends lost 4 bases and 0 bases, in that order; junction bases with no gene match: 4. The germline CDR1 and CDR2 sequences are MNHNS and SASEGT. The CDR3 nucleotides are TGTGCCAGCAGTGGGACTAGCGGGGGCTATAGCACAGATACGCAGTATTTT. Protein product: CASSGTSGGYSTDTQYF.

This chain links TRBV5-4 with TRBJ1-2, with TRBD1 matching over 7 bases. V gave up 5 bases and J gave up 8 bases; unmatched junction bases: 9. CDR1 and CDR2 (germline): SGHNT, YYREEE (reference sequence). This CDR3 spans 13 amino acids. CDR3 sequence (DNA): TGTGCCAGCAGGATATCTACAGGGGACGGCTACACCTTC. Its translation is CASRISTGDGYTF.

V usage is TRBV7-6 and J usage is TRBJ2-5; TRBD1 aligns across 7 bases. Germline V CDR1 and CDR2: SGHVS, FNYEAQ. Losses at the gene ends were 0 bases for V and 0 bases for J; bases not matched to a gene: 19. The CDR3 covers 21 residues. The CDR3 DNA is TGTGCCAGCAGCTTAGCGCAGGGGGATGCGCGTTTAGAATGGTACCAAGAGACCCAGTACTTC. It translates to CASSLAQGDARLEWYQETQYF.